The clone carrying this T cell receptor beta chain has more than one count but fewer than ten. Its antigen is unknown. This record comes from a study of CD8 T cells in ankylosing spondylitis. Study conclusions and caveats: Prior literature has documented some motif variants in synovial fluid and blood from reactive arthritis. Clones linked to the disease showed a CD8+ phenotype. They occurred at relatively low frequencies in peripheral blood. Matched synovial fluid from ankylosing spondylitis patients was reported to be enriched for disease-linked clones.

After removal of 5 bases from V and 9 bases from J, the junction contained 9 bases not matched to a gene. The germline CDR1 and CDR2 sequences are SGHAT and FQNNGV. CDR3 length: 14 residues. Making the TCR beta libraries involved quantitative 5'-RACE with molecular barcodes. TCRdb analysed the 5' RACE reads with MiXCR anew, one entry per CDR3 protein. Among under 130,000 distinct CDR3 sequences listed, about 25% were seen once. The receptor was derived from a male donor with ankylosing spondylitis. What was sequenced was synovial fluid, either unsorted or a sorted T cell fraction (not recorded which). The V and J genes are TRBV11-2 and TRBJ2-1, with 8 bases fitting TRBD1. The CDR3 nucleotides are TGTGCCAGCAGCCCAGGACAGGGTCTCGGTGAGCAGTTCTTC. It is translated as CASSPGQGLGEQFF.